This TCR beta chain originates from a study of blood T cells in healthy people across ages. General study findings and limits: With naive T cell percentage, TCR beta diversity showed a strong correlation. Higher diversity, along with more naive CD4+ cells, distinguished long-lived donors from aged donors.

The table lists this clonotype with a few counts. Its specificity is not known. Peripheral blood was drawn, roughly 10 milliliters per donor. Unmatched junction bases numbered 10, after V lost 8 bases and J lost 7 bases. The CDR3 runs 14 residues. CDR1 and CDR2 from the germline V gene are SNHLY and FYNNEI. A J-beta primer mix and a sample-barcoded 5' primer were used in a second PCR of about 6 to 12 cycles. Each cDNA molecule was tagged by a template-switch adaptor that had 12 random nucleotides. TCRdb reprocessed the 5' RACE reads with MiXCR, giving one entry per CDR3 protein. The sample has under 950,000 distinct CDR3 sequences, over 20% seen once.

Input material: blood. The source of this sequence is an older man in good health. The chain is built from TRBV2 and TRBJ1-1, with 10 bases lining up with TRBD1. For the CDR3, the DNA is TGTGCCAGCCATGAGAGGACAGGGGGGGTTGAAGCTTTCTTT. Amino acid sequence: CASHERTGGVEAFF.